These T cell receptor beta chains were read from a single sample in a study of beta chain features in type 1 diabetes. Clones were read by immunoSEQ multiplex PCR, and TCRdb kept only the in-frame ones, dropping some. The table shows some 410,000 clones, with over 11% occurring only once. Input material: naive CD4+ T cells from blood. The receptors stem from a man aged 25 to 40 in good health. Both conserved end residues are part of each CDR3. D genes are given only for firm matches. Clone size, where shown, is once, few, many, or a class for clones that have expanded.

clone size,J gene,V gene,D gene,CDR3 DNA,CDR3 protein
-,TRBJ2-1,TRBV5-1,-,TGCGCCAGCAGCTTGGCGAGCTCCTACAATGAGCAGTTCTTC,CASSLASSYNEQFF
few,TRBJ2-1,TRBV11-2,-,TGTGCCAGCAGAAGGACTATAGGGGGTGATGAGCAGTTCTTC,CASRRTIGGDEQFF
few,TRBJ2-1,TRBV28,-,TGTGCCAGCAGTTACTATGGACCAGGTAGCAATGAGCAGTTCTTC,CASSYYGPGSNEQFF
-,TRBJ2-2,TRBV29-1,TRBD1,TGCAGCGTTCCGGGACAGCCGACAACCGGGGAGCTGTTTTTT,CSVPGQPTTGELFF
few,TRBJ2-5,TRBV21-1,-,TGTGCCAGCAGCAAAGAGCCAGCGGGGGCTAGGGGGACCCAGTACTTC,CASSKEPAGARGTQYF
-,TRBJ2-3,TRBV14,TRBD2,TGTGCCAGCAGCCAGGGACTAGCGGCAGATACGCAGTATTTT,CASSQGLAADTQYF
few,TRBJ2-3,TRBV14,TRBD2,TGTGCCAGCAGCCAGCTCTCTAGCGGAATCACAGATACGCAGTATTTT,CASSQLSSGITDTQYF
few,TRBJ2-5,TRBV2,-,TGTGCCAGCAGTGTCTCGGCTTCCCAAGAGACCCAGTACTTC,CASSVSASQETQYF
-,TRBJ2-1,TRBV4-1,TRBD2,TGCGCCAGCAGCCGTGGGTCGGGCGGGGGTGCCTACAATGAGCAGTTCTTC,CASSRGSGGGAYNEQFF
few,TRBJ2-5,TRBV7-9,-,TGTGCCAGCAGCAAAACGGAGGGAAGGAGGGGGAAGACCCAGTACTTC,CASSKTEGRRGKTQYF
-,TRBJ2-5,TRBV11-2,TRBD1,TGTGCCAGCAGCCCGACAGGGGGCCAAGAGACCCAGTACTTC,CASSPTGGQETQYF
-,TRBJ2-5,TRBV9,-,TGTGCCAGCAGCGTAGGAGGGACCCCAGGGACCCAGTACTTC,CASSVGGTPGTQYF
few,TRBJ1-2,TRBV7-2,-,TGTGCCAGCAGCGCACAGGGTCACTATGGCTACACCTTC,CASSAQGHYGYTF
few,TRBJ2-5,TRBV30,-,TGTGCCTGGACCCGACAAGTCCGAGAGACCCAGTACTTC,CAWTRQVRETQYF
-,TRBJ2-2,TRBV30,-,TGTGCCTGGAGGGGGCTAGCTTTAGCCGGGGAGCTGTTTTTT,CAWRGLALAGELFF
-,TRBJ2-3,TRBV20-1,-,TGCAGTGCTGACTACACAGATACGCAGTATTTT,CSADYTDTQYF